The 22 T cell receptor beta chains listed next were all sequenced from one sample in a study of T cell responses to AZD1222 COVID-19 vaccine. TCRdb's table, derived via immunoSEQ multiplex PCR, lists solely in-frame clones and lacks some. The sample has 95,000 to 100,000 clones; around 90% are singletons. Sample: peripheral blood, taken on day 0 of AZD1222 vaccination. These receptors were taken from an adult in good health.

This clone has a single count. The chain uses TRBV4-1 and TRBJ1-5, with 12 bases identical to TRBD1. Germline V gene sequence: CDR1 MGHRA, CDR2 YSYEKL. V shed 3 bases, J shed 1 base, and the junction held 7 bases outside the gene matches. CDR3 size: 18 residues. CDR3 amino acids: CASSQPGQGAVSNQPQHF. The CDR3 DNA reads TGCGCCAGCAGCCAGCCGGGACAGGGGGCCGTAAGCAATCAGCCCCAGCATTTT.

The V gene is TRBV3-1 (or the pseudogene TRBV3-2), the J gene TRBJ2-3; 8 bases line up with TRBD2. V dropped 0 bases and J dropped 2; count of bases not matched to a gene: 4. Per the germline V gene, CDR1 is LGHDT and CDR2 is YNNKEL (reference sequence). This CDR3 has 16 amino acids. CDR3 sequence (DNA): TGTGCCAGCAGCCAAGAGGTAGCGGGGTTCACAGATACGCAGTATTTT. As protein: CASSQEVAGFTDTQYF.

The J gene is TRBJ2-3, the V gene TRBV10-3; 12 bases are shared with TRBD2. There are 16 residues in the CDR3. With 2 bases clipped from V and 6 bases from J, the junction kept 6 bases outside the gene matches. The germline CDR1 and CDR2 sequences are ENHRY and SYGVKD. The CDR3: CAISEPGLAGGDTQYF. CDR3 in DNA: TGTGCCATCAGTGAGCCGGGACTAGCGGGTGGTGATACGCAGTATTTT.

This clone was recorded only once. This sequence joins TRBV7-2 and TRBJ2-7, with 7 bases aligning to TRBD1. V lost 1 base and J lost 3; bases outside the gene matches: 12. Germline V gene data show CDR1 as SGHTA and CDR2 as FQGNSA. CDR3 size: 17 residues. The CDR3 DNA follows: TGTGCCAGCAGCTTAGAGTCACCGGGACAGCTAAACTACGAGCAGTACTTC. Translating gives CASSLESPGQLNYEQYF. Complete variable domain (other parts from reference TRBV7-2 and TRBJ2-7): GAGVSQSPSNKVTEKGKDVELRCDPISGHTALYWYRQSLGQGLEFLIYFQGNSAPDKSGLPSDRFSAERTGGSVSTLTIQRTQQEDSAVYLCASSLESPGQLNYEQYFGPGTRLTVT.

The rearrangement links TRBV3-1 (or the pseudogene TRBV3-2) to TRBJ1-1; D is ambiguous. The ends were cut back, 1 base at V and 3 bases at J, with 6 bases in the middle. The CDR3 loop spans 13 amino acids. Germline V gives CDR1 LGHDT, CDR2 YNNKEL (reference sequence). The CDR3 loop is CASSQVSDTEAFF. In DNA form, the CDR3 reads TGTGCCAGCAGCCAAGTGTCGGACACTGAAGCTTTCTTT.

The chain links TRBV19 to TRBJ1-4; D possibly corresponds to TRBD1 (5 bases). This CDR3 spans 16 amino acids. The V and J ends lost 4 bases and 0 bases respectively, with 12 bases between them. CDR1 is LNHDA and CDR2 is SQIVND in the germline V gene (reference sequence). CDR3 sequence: CASSTLDTSTNEKLFF. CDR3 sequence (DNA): TGTGCCAGTAGTACCTTGGACACCTCAACTAATGAAAAACTGTTTTTT.

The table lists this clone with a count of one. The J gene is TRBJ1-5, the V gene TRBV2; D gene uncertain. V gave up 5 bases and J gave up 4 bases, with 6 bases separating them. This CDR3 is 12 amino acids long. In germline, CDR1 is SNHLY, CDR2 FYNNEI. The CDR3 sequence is CASSFANQPQHF. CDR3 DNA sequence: TGTGCCAGCAGTTTCGCAAATCAGCCCCAGCATTTT.

The CDR3: CSAPGNTPLGYGYTF. The CDR3 coding sequence is TGCAGCGCCCCGGGAAACACTCCCCTCGGGTATGGCTACACCTTC. The rearrangement links TRBV29-1 to TRBJ1-2; D not resolved. Germline CDR1 reads SQVTM; CDR2 reads ANQGSEA. V lost 7 bases to trimming and J lost 5 bases, with 23 bases between them. The CDR3 is made up of 15 amino acids.

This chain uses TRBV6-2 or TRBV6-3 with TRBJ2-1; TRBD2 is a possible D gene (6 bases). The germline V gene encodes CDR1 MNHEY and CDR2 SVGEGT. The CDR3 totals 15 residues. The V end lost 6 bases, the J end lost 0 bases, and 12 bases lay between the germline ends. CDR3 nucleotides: TGTGCCAGCAGCATCGACGGGGGCTCCTACAATGAGCAGTTCTTC. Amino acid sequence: CASSIDGGSYNEQFF.

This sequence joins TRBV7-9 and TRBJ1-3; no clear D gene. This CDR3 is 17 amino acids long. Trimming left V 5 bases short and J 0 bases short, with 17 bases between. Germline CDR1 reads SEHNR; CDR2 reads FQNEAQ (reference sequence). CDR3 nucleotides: TGTGCCAGCAGCCATCAACTCCGGGGATACTCTGGAAACACCATATATTTT. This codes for CASSHQLRGYSGNTIYF. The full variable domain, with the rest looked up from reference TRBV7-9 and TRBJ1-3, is DTGVSQNPRHKITKRGQNVTFRCDPISEHNRLYWYRQTLGQGPEFLTYFQNEAQLEKSRLLSDRFSAERPKGSFSTLEIQRTEQGDSAMYLCASSHQLRGYSGNTIYFGEGSWLTVV.

The CDR3: CASSLRDRRTYEQYF. Written as DNA, the CDR3 is TGTGCCAGCAGTCTCCGGGACAGGCGGACCTACGAGCAGTACTTC. The chain employs TRBV28 and TRBJ2-7, with 8 bases aligning to TRBD1. V lost 5 bases and J lost 2; bases outside the gene matches: 8. The CDR3 extends over 15 amino acids. Germline assignment: CDR1 MDHEN and CDR2 SYDVKM.

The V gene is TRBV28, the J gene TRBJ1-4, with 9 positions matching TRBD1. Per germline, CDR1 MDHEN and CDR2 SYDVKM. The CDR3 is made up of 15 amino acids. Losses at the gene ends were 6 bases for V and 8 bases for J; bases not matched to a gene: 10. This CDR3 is CASSPPQGAVEKLFF. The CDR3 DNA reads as TGTGCCAGCAGCCCTCCACAGGGGGCGGTCGAAAAACTGTTTTTT.

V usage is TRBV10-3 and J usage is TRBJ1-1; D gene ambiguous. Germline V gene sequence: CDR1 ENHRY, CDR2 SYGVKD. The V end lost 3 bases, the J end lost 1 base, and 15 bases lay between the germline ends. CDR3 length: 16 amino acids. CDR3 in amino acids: CAISERLQSRNTEAFF. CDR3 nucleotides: TGTGCCATCAGTGAACGGTTACAAAGCAGGAACACTGAAGCTTTCTTT.

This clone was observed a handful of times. The CDR3 region is CASSYPTRTSGSAYEQYF. CDR3 DNA sequence: TGTGCCAGCAGCTACCCAACCCGGACTAGCGGGTCCGCCTACGAGCAGTACTTC. The J gene is TRBJ2-7, the V gene TRBV7-9; the match to TRBD2 covers 11 bases. Germline-derived CDR1 and CDR2 are SEHNR and FQNEAQ (reference sequence). The CDR3 loop spans 18 amino acids. V lost 4 bases to trimming and J lost 2 bases; unmatched junction nucleotides: 13.

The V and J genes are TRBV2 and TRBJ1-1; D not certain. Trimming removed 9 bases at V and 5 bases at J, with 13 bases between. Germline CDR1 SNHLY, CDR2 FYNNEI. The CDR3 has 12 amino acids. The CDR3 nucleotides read TGTGCCAGTACATACCAGGCGACTGAAGCTTTCTTT. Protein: CASTYQATEAFF. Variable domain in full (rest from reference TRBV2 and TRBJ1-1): EPEVTQTPSHQVTQMGQEVILRCVPISNHLYFYWYRQILGQKVEFLVSFYNNEISEKSEIFDDQFSVERPDGSNFTLKIRSTKLEDSAMYFCASTYQATEAFFGQGTRLTVV.

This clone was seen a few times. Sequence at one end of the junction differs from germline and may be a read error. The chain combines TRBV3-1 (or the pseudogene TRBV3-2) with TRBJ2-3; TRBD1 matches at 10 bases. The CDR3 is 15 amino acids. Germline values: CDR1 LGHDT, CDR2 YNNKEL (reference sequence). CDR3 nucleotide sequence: TGTGCCAGCAGCCAGTGGGACAGGGGCACAAATACGCAGTATTTT. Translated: CASSQWDRGTNTQYF.

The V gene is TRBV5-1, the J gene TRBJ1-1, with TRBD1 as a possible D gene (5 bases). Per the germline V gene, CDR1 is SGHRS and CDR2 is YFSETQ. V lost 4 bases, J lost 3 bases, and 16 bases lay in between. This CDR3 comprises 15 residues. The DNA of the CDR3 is TGCGCCAGCAGCCCCCGGACATCGGGGGACACTGAAGCTTTCTTT. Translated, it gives CASSPRTSGDTEAFF.

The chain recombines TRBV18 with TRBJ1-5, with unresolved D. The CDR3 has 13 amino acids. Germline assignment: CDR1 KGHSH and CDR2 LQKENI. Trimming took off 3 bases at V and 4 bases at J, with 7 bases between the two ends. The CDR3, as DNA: TGTGCCAGCTCACCGTCCAGGAATCAGCCCCAGCATTTT. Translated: CASSPSRNQPQHF.

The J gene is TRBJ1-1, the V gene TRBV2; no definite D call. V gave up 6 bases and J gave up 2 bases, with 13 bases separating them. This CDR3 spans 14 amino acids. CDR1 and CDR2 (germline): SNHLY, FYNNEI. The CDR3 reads CASRFGQANTEAFF. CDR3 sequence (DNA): TGTGCCAGCAGATTTGGCCAGGCAAACACTGAAGCTTTCTTT.

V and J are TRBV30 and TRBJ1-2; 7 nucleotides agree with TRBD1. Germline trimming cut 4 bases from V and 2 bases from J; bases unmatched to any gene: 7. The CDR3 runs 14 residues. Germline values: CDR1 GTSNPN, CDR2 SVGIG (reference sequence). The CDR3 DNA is TGTGCCTGGATCGGAGGGGGCCCGAACTATGGCTACACCTTC. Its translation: CAWIGGGPNYGYTF. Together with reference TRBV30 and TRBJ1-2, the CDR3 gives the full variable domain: SQTIHQWPATLVQPVGSPLSLECTVEGTSNPNLYWYRQAAGRGLQLLFYSVGIGQISSEVPQNLSASRPQDRQFILSSKKLLLSDSGFYLCAWIGGGPNYGYTFGSGTRLTVV.

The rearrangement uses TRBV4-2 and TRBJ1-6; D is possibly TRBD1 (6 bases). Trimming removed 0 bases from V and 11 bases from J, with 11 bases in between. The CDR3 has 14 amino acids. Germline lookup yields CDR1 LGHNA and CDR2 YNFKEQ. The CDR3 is CASSQEGQGPPLHF. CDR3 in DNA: TGTGCCAGCAGCCAAGAGGGTCAGGGGCCACCCCTCCACTTT.

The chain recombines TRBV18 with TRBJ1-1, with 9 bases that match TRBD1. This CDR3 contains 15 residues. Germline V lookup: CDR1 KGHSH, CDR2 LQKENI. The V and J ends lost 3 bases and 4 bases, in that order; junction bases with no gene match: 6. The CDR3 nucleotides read TGTGCCAGCTCACCCTCGGGACAGGGATTCACTGAAGCTTTCTTT. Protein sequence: CASSPSGQGFTEAFF.